These 29 T cell receptor beta chains originate from one sample sequenced in a study of radiation and T cells in renal cell carcinoma. Time point here: baseline pretreatment blood. Noted treatment: 15 Gy SBRT to primary tumor, nephrectomy 4 weeks later. Only in-frame clones appear in the TCRdb table, and some are missing; sequencing was by immunoSEQ multiplex PCR. The data hold roughly 100,000 clones, with about 88% observed a single time. The sample in question was blood, obtained from a patient whose treatment included radiotherapy and nephrectomy. These receptors all stem from a man in his forties or fifties with renal cell carcinoma.

This sequence joins TRBV13 and TRBJ1-3; D ambiguous. Germline V lookup: CDR1 PRHDT, CDR2 FYEKMQ (reference sequence). The CDR3 spans 16 residues. Between the trimmed V and J ends, which lost 5 bases and 0 bases, there was a span of 14 bases. CDR3 amino acids: CASSPRVGSSGNTIYF. The CDR3 DNA sequence: TGTGCCAGCAGCCCTCGGGTAGGGAGCTCTGGAAACACCATATATTTT. Variable domain in full (rest from reference TRBV13 and TRBJ1-3): AAGVIQSPRHLIKEKRETATLKCYPIPRHDTVYWYQQGPGQDPQFLISFYEKMQSDKGSIPDRFSAQQFSDYHSELNMSSLELGDSALYFCASSPRVGSSGNTIYFGEGSWLTVV.

This chain joins TRBV7-2 and TRBJ1-6; 7 bases match TRBD1. V was pared by 5 bases and J by 10 bases, with 5 bases of the junction left unmatched. Germline CDR1 SGHTA, CDR2 FQGNSA. CDR3 length: 13 amino acids. As DNA, the CDR3 is TGTGCCAGCAGCCCCGGACAGGACTCACCCCTCCACTTT. Protein: CASSPGQDSPLHF.

This clone came up a few times. The rearrangement uses TRBV7-2 and TRBJ2-7, with TRBD2 matching 11 bases. The CDR3 covers 15 residues. Germline V gene sequence: CDR1 SGHTA, CDR2 FQGNSA. Trimming removed 4 bases from V and 5 bases from J; junction bases left unmatched: 7. The CDR3 region has the DNA TGTGCCAGCAGCTCCCAGGGACTAGCGGTCGACGAGCAGTACTTC. Amino acid sequence: CASSSQGLAVDEQYF.

This clone was detected a few times. The chain carries TRBV7-9 and TRBJ1-5; TRBD1 is a possible D gene (5 bases). Trimming left V 1 base short and J 4 bases short, with 11 bases between. Germline CDR1 reads SEHNR; CDR2 reads FQNEAQ (reference sequence). The CDR3 loop spans 15 amino acids. The CDR3 region has the DNA TGTGCCAGCAGCTTAGGGGGGACCCTTAATCAGCCCCAGCATTTT. Encoded protein: CASSLGGTLNQPQHF.

The rearrangement uses TRBV10-1 and TRBJ2-2; the match to TRBD1 covers 11 bases. CDR1 and CDR2 (germline): WNHNN, SYGVQD (reference sequence). The CDR3 loop spans 15 amino acids. J was trimmed by 6 bases and V by 6 bases; bases with no gene match: 6. The CDR3 DNA follows: TGCGCCAGCAGCGCGGGACAGGGGGTCCCCGGGGAGCTGTTTTTT. Encoded protein: CASSAGQGVPGELFF.

The V gene is TRBV29-1, the J gene TRBJ1-1; D is perhaps TRBD1 (5 bases). Trimming pared 6 bases from V and 3 bases from J, leaving 11 bases between. This CDR3 has 12 residues. The germline V gene encodes CDR1 SQVTM and CDR2 ANQGSEA. The CDR3: CSVARGYTEAFF. The CDR3 bases are TGCAGCGTCGCTCGGGGGTACACTGAAGCTTTCTTT.

The genes are TRBV19 and TRBJ2-7, with 8 positions matching TRBD2. The CDR3 contains 16 residues. Per germline, CDR1 LNHDA and CDR2 SQIVND (reference sequence). The V and J ends lost 6 bases and 5 bases, in that order; junction bases with no gene match: 15. This chain's CDR3 is CASRQRVSGGIDEQYF. As DNA, the CDR3 is TGTGCCAGTAGGCAGCGAGTCAGCGGGGGTATCGACGAGCAGTACTTC.

The chain combines TRBV30 with TRBJ1-3; perhaps TRBD1 as D (6 bases). V was trimmed by 0 bases and J by 0 bases, leaving 12 bases between them. The CDR3 covers 16 residues. Per the germline V gene, CDR1 is GTSNPN and CDR2 is SVGIG (reference sequence). The DNA of the CDR3 is TGTGCCTGGAGTGTAGGGGGGCAAACCTCTGGAAACACCATATATTTT. This translates into CAWSVGGQTSGNTIYF.

J is TRBJ2-3 and V is TRBV4-3; TRBD2 matches at 10 bases. The CDR3 runs 17 residues. V shed 0 bases, J shed 5 bases, and the junction held 8 bases outside the gene matches. The germline V gene has CDR1 LGHNA and CDR2 YSLEER. CDR3 in amino acids: CASSQDNTAGGQDTQYF. DNA for the CDR3: TGCGCCAGCAGCCAAGATAATACAGCGGGGGGGCAAGATACGCAGTATTTT.

On this clone itself: Within the sample, other DNA sequences also encode this same CDR3. CDR3 residues: CASSPNQGAYEQYF. Written as DNA, the CDR3 is TGTGCCAGCTCACCAAATCAGGGCGCCTACGAGCAGTACTTC. The chain couples TRBV18 to TRBJ2-7; possibly TRBD1 for D (5 bases). Germline CDR1 and CDR2: KGHSH and LQKENI. The CDR3 is 14 amino acids. Trimming stripped 2 bases from V and 2 bases from J, with 10 bases between.

The chain combines TRBV30 with TRBJ2-1; 14 bases agree with TRBD2. The CDR3 runs to 18 residues. V trimming: 2 bases; J trimming: 1 base; junction bases outside the gene matches: 7. From germline, CDR1 is GTSNPN and CDR2 SVGIG (reference sequence). CDR3 nucleotides: TGTGCCTGGAGTAGCGGGACTAGCGGGAGTGAATCCTACAATGAGCAGTTCTTC. Its protein product is CAWSSGTSGSESYNEQFF.

The V and J genes are TRBV5-4 and TRBJ2-7; maybe TRBD2 (5 bases). Germline V CDR1 and CDR2: SGHNT, YYREEE (reference sequence). The ends were cut back, 0 bases at V and 4 bases at J, with 11 bases in the middle. This CDR3 has 14 residues. This CDR3 reads CASSLASSGYEQYF. CDR3 in DNA: TGTGCCAGCAGCTTGGCTAGTTCGGGATACGAGCAGTACTTC.

V is TRBV2 and J is TRBJ2-7; TRBD2 agrees at 9 bases. V lost 6 bases and J lost 0; bases outside the gene matches: 6. The CDR3 spans 15 residues. CDR1 and CDR2 from the germline V gene are SNHLY and FYNNEI. CDR3 loop: CASRPSGGSSYEQYF. DNA for the CDR3: TGTGCCAGCAGACCAAGCGGGGGGAGCTCCTACGAGCAGTACTTC. Together with reference TRBV2 and TRBJ2-7, the CDR3 gives the full variable domain: EPEVTQTPSHQVTQMGQEVILRCVPISNHLYFYWYRQILGQKVEFLVSFYNNEISEKSEIFDDQFSVERPDGSNFTLKIRSTKLEDSAMYFCASRPSGGSSYEQYFGPGTRLTVT.

The chain carries TRBV5-8 and TRBJ1-6, with TRBD1 as a possible D gene (5 bases). This CDR3 region has 17 residues. Germline V gene data show CDR1 as SGHTS and CDR2 as YDEGEE. V was pared by 2 bases and J by 1 base, with 13 bases between. The CDR3 region is CASSLAGWRSYNSPLHF. CDR3 sequence (DNA): TGTGCCAGCAGCTTAGCAGGGTGGAGGTCCTATAATTCACCCCTCCACTTT.

V is TRBV7-9 and J is TRBJ1-1, with D tentatively TRBD1 (6 bases). In germline, CDR1 is SEHNR, CDR2 FQNEAQ (reference sequence). The CDR3 runs to 13 residues. Trimming cost V 1 base and J 3 bases, with 6 bases left between them. CDR3 nucleotides: TGTGCCAGCAGCTTAGAGGGGGACACTGAAGCTTTCTTT. Amino acid sequence: CASSLEGDTEAFF.

The V gene is TRBV28, the J gene TRBJ2-3; tentative D call: TRBD1 (5 bases). Germline V gives CDR1 MDHEN, CDR2 SYDVKM. The CDR3 totals 16 residues. The V and J ends lost 7 bases and 4 bases respectively, with 21 bases between them. CDR3 protein: CASTQTLGVSSDTQYF. In nucleotides, the CDR3 is TGTGCCAGCACCCAGACTTTAGGGGTTTCATCAGATACGCAGTATTTT.

The rearrangement joins TRBV28 to TRBJ1-5; possible D gene TRBD1, 5 bases. The germline V gene has CDR1 MDHEN and CDR2 SYDVKM. The CDR3 loop spans 13 amino acids. The V and J ends lost 3 bases and 7 bases respectively, with 10 bases between them. This chain's CDR3 is CASSLGRVQPQHF. The CDR3 DNA is TGTGCCAGCAGTTTGGGCAGGGTACAGCCCCAGCATTTT.

The chain recombines TRBV5-1 with TRBJ2-1; 10 bases map to TRBD2. There are 15 residues in the CDR3. Germline V gene lookup returns CDR1 SGHRS and CDR2 YFSETQ. V was pared by 5 bases and J by 9 bases, with 11 bases of the junction left unmatched. In nucleotides, the CDR3 is TGCGCCAGCAGGGCCGGGACTAGCGCCCAAGGTGAGCAGTTCTTC. Amino acid sequence: CASRAGTSAQGEQFF.

The chain uses TRBV2 and TRBJ2-5; 11 nucleotides align to TRBD2. The germline V gene has CDR1 SNHLY and CDR2 FYNNEI. The CDR3 loop spans 15 amino acids. Losses at the gene ends were 3 bases for V and 5 bases for J; bases not matched to a gene: 5. CDR3 sequence (DNA): TGTGCCAGCAGTGAGGCTAGCGGGGGGTTGGAGACCCAGTACTTC. It yields the protein CASSEASGGLETQYF.

V is TRBV19 and J is TRBJ1-1, with D unclear. Germline values: CDR1 LNHDA, CDR2 SQIVND (reference sequence). The CDR3 sequence is 13 residues long. With 1 base removed from V and 11 bases from J, the gap between germline ends came to 14 bases. The chain's CDR3 is CASSIVTQRGAFF. CDR3 DNA: TGTGCCAGTAGTATAGTTACCCAACGGGGTGCTTTCTTT.

The chain joins TRBV9 to TRBJ2-2, with 11 bases identical to TRBD2. In germline, CDR1 is SGDLS, CDR2 YYNGEE. J gave up 1 base and V 2 bases, and 10 bases lay outside the gene matches. The CDR3 is 19 residues long. The CDR3 region is CASSVRTSGPTRNTGELFF. CDR3 DNA sequence: TGTGCCAGCAGCGTGCGGACTAGCGGGCCCACCCGGAACACCGGGGAGCTGTTTTTT. Drawing the rest from reference TRBV9 and TRBJ2-2, the complete variable domain is DSGVTQTPKHLITATGQRVTLRCSPRSGDLSVYWYQQSLDQGLQFLIQYYNGEERAKGNILERFSAQQFPDLHSELNLSSLELGDSALYFCASSVRTSGPTRNTGELFFGEGSRLTVL.

The rearrangement joins TRBV7-9 to TRBJ2-7; TRBD1 agrees at 9 bases. Germline CDR1 reads SEHNR; CDR2 reads FQNEAQ (reference sequence). The V and J ends lost 6 bases and 4 bases, in that order; junction bases with no gene match: 7. The CDR3 runs to 14 residues. DNA for the CDR3: TGTGCCAGCAGTCCGGACAGGGGAATGTACGAGCAGTACTTC. The encoded protein is CASSPDRGMYEQYF.

This chain uses TRBV5-1 with TRBJ2-1, with 8 bases fitting TRBD2. In germline, CDR1 is SGHRS, CDR2 YFSETQ. The V and J ends lost 2 bases and 5 bases, in that order; junction bases with no gene match: 3. The CDR3 length is 14 residues. The CDR3 here is CASSLSGGHNEQFF. CDR3 DNA: TGCGCCAGCAGCTTAAGCGGGGGCCACAATGAGCAGTTCTTC.

This rearrangement joins TRBV11-1 to TRBJ1-4; D call uncertain. This CDR3 comprises 14 residues. In germline, CDR1 is SGHAT, CDR2 FQDESV (reference sequence). V gave up 0 bases and J gave up 8 bases, with 10 bases separating them. The DNA for the CDR3 is TGTGCCAGCAGCTTAGCGGACGTGCGCGAAAAACTGTTTTTT. Residues: CASSLADVREKLFF.

V and J are TRBV6-1 and TRBJ1-1, with a tentative D call TRBD1 (5 bases). The germline V gene has CDR1 MNHNS and CDR2 SASEGT. This CDR3 has 14 amino acids. Trimming stripped 2 bases from V and 4 bases from J, with 11 bases between. The CDR3 nucleotides read TGTGCCAGCAGTGAACCGGGCAGGGTCACTGAAGCTTTCTTT. Protein sequence: CASSEPGRVTEAFF.

The chain employs TRBV28 and TRBJ1-4, with a possible D match to TRBD1 (5 bases). V gave up 5 bases and J gave up 0 bases, with 10 bases separating them. Germline CDR1 is MDHEN and CDR2 is SYDVKM. The CDR3 is 15 amino acids. CDR3 DNA: TGTGCCAGCAGTATCCAGGGTGCAACTAATGAAAAACTGTTTTTT. Translating gives CASSIQGATNEKLFF.

The V call is TRBV5-1, the J call TRBJ1-5; 8 bases agree with TRBD1. The germline V gene encodes CDR1 SGHRS and CDR2 YFSETQ. V dropped 4 bases and J dropped 1; count of bases not matched to a gene: 7. The CDR3 runs to 16 residues. Written as DNA, the CDR3 is TGCGCCAGCAGCCCCGGGACAGGCCCAAGCAATCAGCCCCAGCATTTT. Translated: CASSPGTGPSNQPQHF. The full variable domain, in which reference TRBV5-1 and TRBJ1-5 provide the parts outside the CDR3, is KAGVTQTPRYLIKTRGQQVTLSCSPISGHRSVSWYQQTPGQGLQFLFEYFSETQRNKGNFPGRFSGRQFSNSRSEMNVSTLELGDSALYLCASSPGTGPSNQPQHFGDGTRLSIL.

This clone has ten or more counts. The chain joins TRBV11-2 to TRBJ2-1; D is perhaps TRBD1 or TRBD2 (6 bases each). This CDR3 has 14 residues. Germline V gene sequence: CDR1 SGHAT, CDR2 FQNNGV. V was trimmed by 5 bases and J by 10 bases, leaving 18 bases between them. CDR3 in amino acids: CASSLLRGDGEQFF. For the CDR3, the DNA is TGTGCCAGCAGCCTCCTTAGGGGGGATGGCGAGCAGTTCTTC.

This clone was recorded once. This chain links TRBV5-4 with TRBJ2-1, with a weak D call TRBD2 (6 bases). The germline V and J ends were trimmed by 2 bases and 9 bases, with 9 bases remaining between them. CDR1 is SGHNT and CDR2 is YYREEE in the germline V gene (reference sequence). The CDR3 length is 12 residues. For the CDR3, the DNA is TGTGCCAGCAGCTTAGACGGGGGTGAGCAGTTCTTC. This gives the protein CASSLDGGEQFF.